This T cell receptor beta chain was retrieved from a study of a mutant IDH1 vaccine in newly diagnosed glioma. In the study overall: In some groups vaccination began 4-6 weeks post-radiotherapy; others received it with temozolomide. Males made up 62.5% and females roughly 40% of treated patients, whose mean age was 40.4 years. Previous treatment comprised radiotherapy, temozolomide, or both, mostly both.

The time point here: week 23, last vaccination. Doses of 300 ug of mutant IDH1 20-mer peptide were given with topical imiquimod. Comments on this clone: No antigen is known for it.

The method was immunoSEQ multiplex PCR; TCRdb's version includes in-frame clones alone and lacks a portion of them. The sample lists some 30,000 clones, around nine tenths seen once, with 2% to 3% in the top ten. This CDR3 is built from 16 residues. The V gene end was trimmed by 0 bases and the J gene end by 2 bases; junction bases not matched to a gene: 1. Germline CDR1 reads MNHNY; CDR2 reads SVGAGI (reference sequence). This clonotype was obtained from a man aged 40-49 years with glioma. The genes are TRBV6-6 and TRBJ1-5; 10 positions agree with TRBD1. The sequenced sample was PBMCs, obtained from a glioma patient whose treatment included an IDH1 peptide vaccine. CDR3 sequence (DNA): TGTGCCAGCAGTTACTCTGGGACAGGGGGCAATCAGCCCCAGCATTTT. This translates into CASSYSGTGGNQPQHF.